This note documents a single T cell receptor (beta chain) sequence. Its antigen is currently unknown. Time point of the sample: blood 2 weeks post-SBRT. The treatment here: 15 Gy SBRT to primary tumor, nephrectomy 4 weeks later. Clear cell pathology was present in this patient's renal cell carcinoma. Method: immunoSEQ multiplex PCR; TCRdb's copy keeps in-frame clones and lacks some. The sample has about 130,000 clones, 81% seen once. This sample was included in a study of radiation and T cells in renal cell carcinoma. Study-level findings and limits: Top tumor clonotypes rose in blood 2 weeks post-radiation, then contracted. Pretreatment tumor biopsies were lacking, so baseline clonotypes are unknown.

Deletions cut 3 bases from V and 4 bases from J, with 10 bases between. Per the germline V gene, CDR1 is LNHDA and CDR2 is SQIVND (reference sequence). The CDR3 consists of 14 residues. The clonotype was recovered from a man aged 50 to 59 with renal cell carcinoma. The rearrangement uses TRBV19 and TRBJ2-1; D is unclear. The sequences come from blood, collected from a patient whose treatment included radiotherapy and nephrectomy. The chain's CDR3 is CASSIGYRYNEQFF. DNA for the CDR3: TGTGCCAGTAGTATCGGGTACCGATACAATGAGCAGTTCTTC.